Following are 2 T cell receptor beta chains from one sample sequenced in a study of blood T cell repertoires in COVID-19. Method: immunoSEQ multiplex PCR; TCRdb's copy keeps in-frame clones and lacks some. The sample yields tens of thousands of clones, approximately 82% seen once. The sequenced sample consisted of peripheral blood. These receptor sequences come from a human donor in a cohort sampled during active COVID-19.

The rearrangement uses TRBV21-1 and TRBJ1-1; TRBD1, as called in the table, went unchecked against the DNA. TRBV21-1 is an annotated pseudogene. This CDR3 comprises 14 residues. The CDR3 here is CASSKGQGEVEAFF. The CDR3 nucleotides are TGTGCCAGCAGCAAAGGACAGGGGGAGGTTGAAGCTTTCTTT.

This sequence joins TRBV7-2 and TRBJ1-5, with TRBD1 matching over 7 bases. Trimming at V came to 5 bases and at J to 7 bases, leaving 11 bases not matched to a gene. The CDR3 has 15 residues. Germline V gives CDR1 SGHTA, CDR2 FQGNSA. The CDR3 loop is CASSPDRAQGQPQHF. The CDR3, as DNA: TGTGCCAGCAGCCCAGACAGGGCACAGGGACAGCCCCAGCATTTT.